This T cell receptor beta chain emerged from a study of cytomegalovirus exposure and HLA in healthy donors. From germline, CDR1 is SGHAT and CDR2 FQNNGV. V dropped 5 bases and J dropped 5 bases, with 18 bases sitting between them. This CDR3 comprises 15 residues. Only in-frame clones appear in the TCRdb table, and some are missing; sequencing was by immunoSEQ multiplex PCR. The sample lists over 110,000 clones, around 90% seen once, with approximately 10% in the top ten. The receptor was isolated from a man aged 18 to 30 in good health and CMV-seropositive. The specimen was PBMCs. This chain joins TRBV11-2 and TRBJ2-5; D remains ambiguous. For the CDR3, the DNA is TGTGCCAGCAGCCCCGCCTGGGCAGGTTTGGAGACCCAGTACTTC. Encoded protein: CASSPAWAGLETQYF.